This TCR beta chain was captured by sequencing in a study of blood T cells in healthy people across ages. For the second PCR, which ran for about 7 to 11 cycles, a sample-barcoded 5' primer and a J-beta primer mix were used. TCRdb redid the calling of the 5' RACE reads with MiXCR, one entry per CDR3 protein. The table shows hundreds of thousands of distinct CDR3 sequences, with 20% to 30% occurring only once. In each sample, at least 6.5 million PBMCs were isolated. This clonotype appeared many times. Germline values: CDR1 LNHNV, CDR2 YYDKDF (reference sequence). The CDR3 length is 15 residues. These data also formed part of another study, on T cells of mothers and their children.

Sequences were obtained from blood. The V call is TRBV15, the J call TRBJ2-5, with 13 positions matching TRBD2. The end of the DNA fits TRBJ2-1 better, so the J call may be wrong. This clonotype was obtained from a boy between 10 and 17 years old in good health. CDR3 in amino acids: CATQQLAGGPKEQFF. The CDR3 DNA reads as TGTGCCACCCAGCAACTAGCGGGAGGGCCTAAAGAGCAGTTCTTC.